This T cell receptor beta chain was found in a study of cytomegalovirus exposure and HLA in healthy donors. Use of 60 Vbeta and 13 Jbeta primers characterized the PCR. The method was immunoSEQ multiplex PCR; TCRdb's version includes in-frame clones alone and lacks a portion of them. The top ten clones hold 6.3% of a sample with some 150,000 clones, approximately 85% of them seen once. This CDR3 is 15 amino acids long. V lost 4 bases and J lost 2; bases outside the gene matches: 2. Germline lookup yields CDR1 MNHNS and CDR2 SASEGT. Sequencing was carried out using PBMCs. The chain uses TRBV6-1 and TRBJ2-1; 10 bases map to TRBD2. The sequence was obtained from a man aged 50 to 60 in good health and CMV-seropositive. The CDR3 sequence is CASSGLAGPYNEQFF. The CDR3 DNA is TGTGCCAGCAGTGGACTAGCGGGCCCCTACAATGAGCAGTTCTTC.